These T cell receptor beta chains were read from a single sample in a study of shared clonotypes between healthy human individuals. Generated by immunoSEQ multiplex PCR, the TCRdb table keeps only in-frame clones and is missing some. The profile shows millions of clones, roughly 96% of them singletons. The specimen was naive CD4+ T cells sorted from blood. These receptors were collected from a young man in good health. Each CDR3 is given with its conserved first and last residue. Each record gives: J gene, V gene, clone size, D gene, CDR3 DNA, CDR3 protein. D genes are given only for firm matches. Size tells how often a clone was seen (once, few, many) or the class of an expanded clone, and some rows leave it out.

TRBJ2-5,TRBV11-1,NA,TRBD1,TGTGCCAGCAGCAGCCGGGACAGGGGACAATCAGAGACCCAGTACTTC,CASSSRDRGQSETQYF
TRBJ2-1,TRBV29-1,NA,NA,TGCAGCGTTGGGGACAACCTAGGGTATGAGCAGTTCTTC,CSVGDNLGYEQFF
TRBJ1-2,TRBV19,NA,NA,TGTGCCAGTAGTATGAGGGACACCTATGGCTACACCTTC,CASSMRDTYGYTF
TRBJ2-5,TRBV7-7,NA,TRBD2,TGTGCTAGCAGTCCTCTTGGGAGGGTCCCGGAGACCCAGTACTTC,CASSPLGRVPETQYF
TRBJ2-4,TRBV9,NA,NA,TGTGCCAGCAGCGAGGGACAAGCGAACATTCAGTACTTC,CASSEGQANIQYF
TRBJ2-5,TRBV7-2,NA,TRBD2,TGTGCCAGCAGCTTAGCCGGGACTAGCGGGAGGGAGACCCAGTACTTC,CASSLAGTSGRETQYF
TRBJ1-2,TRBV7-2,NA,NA,TGTGCCAGCAGCTTAGCTCTGGACCGGGGCCCCACTGGTGGCTACACCTTC,CASSLALDRGPTGGYTF
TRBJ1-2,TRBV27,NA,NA,TGTGCCAGCAGTTACACACAGAACTACTATGGCTACACCTTC,CASSYTQNYYGYTF
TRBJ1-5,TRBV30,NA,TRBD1,TGTGCCTGGGCTCCCCCGGACAGGGGAAATCAGCCCCAGCATTTT,CAWAPPDRGNQPQHF
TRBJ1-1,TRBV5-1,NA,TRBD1,TGCGCCAGCAGCTTGGATTCAGGGGGTACTGAAGCTTTCTTT,CASSLDSGGTEAFF
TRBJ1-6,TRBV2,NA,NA,TGTGCCAGCAGTGGCGGACAGCCCGGACGATCACCCCTCCACTTT,CASSGGQPGRSPLHF
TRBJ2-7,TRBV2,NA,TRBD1,TGTGCCAGCAGTTCCCGGGACAGGAGGGTTGTACTACCCTACGAGCAGTACTTC,CASSSRDRRVVLPYEQYF
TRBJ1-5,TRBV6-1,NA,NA,TGTGCCAGCAGCCGGGATAATCAGCCCCAGCATTTT,CASSRDNQPQHF
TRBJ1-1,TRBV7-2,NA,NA,TGTGCCAGCAGCTTGTGGGAGAACACTGAAGCTTTCTTT,CASSLWENTEAFF
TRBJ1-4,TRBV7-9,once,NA,TGTGCCAGCAGCAAAACAGCCGGAGGCGAAAAACTGTTTTTT,CASSKTAGGEKLFF
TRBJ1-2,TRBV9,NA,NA,TGTGCCAGCAGCGTAACCCATAACTATGGCTACACCTTC,CASSVTHNYGYTF
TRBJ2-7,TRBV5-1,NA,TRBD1,TGCGCCAGCAGCACATCCGGGACAGGTACCTACGAGCAGTACTTC,CASSTSGTGTYEQYF
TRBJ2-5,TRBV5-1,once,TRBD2,TGCGCCAGCAGCCACACCTCAGCGGGAGTAGGAGAGACCCAGTACTTC,CASSHTSAGVGETQYF
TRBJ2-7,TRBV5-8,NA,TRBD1,TGTGCCAGCAGTTATTATGGACAGGGCCGAAAATACGAGCAGTACTTC,CASSYYGQGRKYEQYF
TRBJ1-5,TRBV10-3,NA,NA,TGTGCCATCAGTTCGGACGGGACGGATGGGCCCCAGCATTTT,CAISSDGTDGPQHF
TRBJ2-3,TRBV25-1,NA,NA,TGTGCCAGCAGTGACCCCACCCGGTCGGAACCAGATACGCAGTATTTT,CASSDPTRSEPDTQYF
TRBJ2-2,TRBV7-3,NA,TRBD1,TGTGCCAGCAGCTTGAGACAGGGGGCGAGCACCGGGGAGCTGTTTTTT,CASSLRQGASTGELFF
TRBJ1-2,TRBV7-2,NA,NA,TGTGCCAGCAGCCAGACGTTCGGAGGCTACACCTTC,CASSQTFGGYTF
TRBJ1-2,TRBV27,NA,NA,TGTGCCAGCACCAACCGCTCGGACCACTATGGCTACACCTTC,CASTNRSDHYGYTF
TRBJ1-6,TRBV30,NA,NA,TGTGCCTGGAGTGTAGGGGTTCGAAATTCACCCCTCCACTTT,CAWSVGVRNSPLHF
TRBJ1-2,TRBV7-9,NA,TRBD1,TGTGCCAGCAGCTCATTGCGGGACAGCGTTACTAACTATGGCTACACCTTC,CASSSLRDSVTNYGYTF
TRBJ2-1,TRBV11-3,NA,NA,TGTGCCAGCAGCTTATCTAGCGCGCCCTCCTACAATGAGCAGTTCTTC,CASSLSSAPSYNEQFF
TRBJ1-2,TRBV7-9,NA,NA,TGTGCCAGCAGCCATGGGGTGGAAGGGGCTAACTATGGCTACACCTTC,CASSHGVEGANYGYTF
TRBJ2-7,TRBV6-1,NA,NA,TGTGCCAGCAGTGCCCCAGGGTCCCCCCCTTACGAGCAGTACTTC,CASSAPGSPPYEQYF
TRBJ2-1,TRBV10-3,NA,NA,TGTGCCATCAGTGGCGGACAGAACAATGAGCAGTTCTTC,CAISGGQNNEQFF
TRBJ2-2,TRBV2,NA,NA,TGTGCCAGCAGTGAGGTAAACGCGAACACCGGGGAGCTGTTTTTT,CASSEVNANTGELFF